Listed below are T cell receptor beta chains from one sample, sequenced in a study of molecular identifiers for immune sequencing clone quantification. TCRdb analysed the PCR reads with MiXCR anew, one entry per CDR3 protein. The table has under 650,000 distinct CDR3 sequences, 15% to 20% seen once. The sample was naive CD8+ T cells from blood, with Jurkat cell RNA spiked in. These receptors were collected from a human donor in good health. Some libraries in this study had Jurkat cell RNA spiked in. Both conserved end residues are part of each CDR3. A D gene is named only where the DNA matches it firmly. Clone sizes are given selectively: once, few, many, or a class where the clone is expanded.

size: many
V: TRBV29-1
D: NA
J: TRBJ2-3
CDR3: CSSDVGGRSTDTQYF
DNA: TGCAGCTCGGACGTCGGAGGCAGATCCACAGATACGCAGTATTTT

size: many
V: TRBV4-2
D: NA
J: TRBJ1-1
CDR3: CASSQASNTEAFF
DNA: TGTGCCAGCAGCCAAGCGAGTAACACTGAAGCTTTCTTT

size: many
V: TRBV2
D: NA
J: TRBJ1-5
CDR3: CASSDEGPPNQPQHF
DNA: TGTGCCAGCAGTGACGAAGGACCCCCCAATCAGCCCCAGCATTTT

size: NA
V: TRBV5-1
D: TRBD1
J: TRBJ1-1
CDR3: CASSWGTGLVTEAFF
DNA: TGCGCCAGCAGCTGGGGGACAGGGTTGGTCACTGAAGCTTTCTTT

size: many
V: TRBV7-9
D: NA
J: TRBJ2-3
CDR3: CASSFDRSSTDTQYF
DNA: TGTGCCAGCAGCTTTGACAGGAGTAGCACAGATACGCAGTATTTT

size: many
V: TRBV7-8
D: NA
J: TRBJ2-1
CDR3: CASSYLAGVGIQNEQFF
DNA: TGTGCCAGCAGCTACCTGGCAGGAGTCGGAATCCAGAATGAGCAGTTCTTC

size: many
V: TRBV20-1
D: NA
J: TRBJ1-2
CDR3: CSARDLLDRISGYTF
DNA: TGCAGTGCTAGAGATCTACTAGACAGAATCTCTGGCTACACCTTC

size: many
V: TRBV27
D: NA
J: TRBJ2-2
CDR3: CASSLRASNTGELFF
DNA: TGTGCCAGCAGTTTACGGGCTTCGAACACCGGGGAGCTGTTTTTT

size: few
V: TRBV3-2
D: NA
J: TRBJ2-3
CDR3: CASSQDQPNTDTQYF
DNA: TGTGCCAGCAGCCAAGATCAACCGAACACAGATACGCAGTATTTT

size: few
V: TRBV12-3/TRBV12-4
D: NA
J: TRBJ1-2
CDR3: CASTNPRYYGYTF
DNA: TGTGCCAGCACCAACCCCCGGTACTATGGCTACACCTTC

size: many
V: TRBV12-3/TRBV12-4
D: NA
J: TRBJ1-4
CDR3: CASSLFYRKPEGTRTNEKLFF
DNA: TGTGCCAGCAGTTTATTTTACAGAAAGCCGGAGGGGACGCGAACTAATGAAAAACTGTTTTTT

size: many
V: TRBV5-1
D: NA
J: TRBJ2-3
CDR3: CASSLEGASPFTDTQYF
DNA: TGCGCCAGCAGCTTGGAAGGGGCTAGTCCATTCACAGATACGCAGTATTTT

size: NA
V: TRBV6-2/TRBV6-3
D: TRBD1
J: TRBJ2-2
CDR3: CATRGMGDRAFGGELFF
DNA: TGTGCCACCCGAGGGATGGGGGACAGGGCATTCGGCGGGGAGCTGTTTTTT

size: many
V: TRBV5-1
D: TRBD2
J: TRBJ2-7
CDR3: CASSPEAGTSDFWDEQYF
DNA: TGCGCCAGCAGCCCCGAGGCAGGGACTAGCGACTTCTGGGACGAGCAGTACTTC

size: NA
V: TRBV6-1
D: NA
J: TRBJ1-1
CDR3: CASSEGQDMNTEAFF
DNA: TGTGCCAGCAGTGAAGGGCAGGACATGAACACTGAAGCTTTCTTT

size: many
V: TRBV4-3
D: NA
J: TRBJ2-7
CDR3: CASSQDEGAYEQYF
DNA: TGCGCCAGCAGCCAAGATGAGGGTGCCTACGAGCAGTACTTC

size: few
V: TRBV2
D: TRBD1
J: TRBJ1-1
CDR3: CASIGQGEAFF
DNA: TGTGCCAGCATTGGACAGGGGGAAGCTTTCTTT

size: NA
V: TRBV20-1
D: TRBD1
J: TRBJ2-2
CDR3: CSAPIDRDVTGELFF
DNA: TGCAGTGCTCCTATAGACAGGGACGTCACCGGGGAGCTGTTTTTT

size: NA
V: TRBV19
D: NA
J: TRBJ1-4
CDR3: CASSIGQQGTNEKLFF
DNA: TGTGCCAGTAGTATAGGACAGCAGGGAACTAATGAAAAACTGTTTTTT

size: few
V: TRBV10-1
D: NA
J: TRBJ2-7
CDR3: CASSESETTYEQYF
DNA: TGCGCCAGCAGTGAGTCGGAGACAACCTACGAGCAGTACTTC

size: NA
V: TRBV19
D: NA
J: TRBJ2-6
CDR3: CASSIEEFSGANVLTF
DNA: TGTGCCAGTAGTATAGAGGAATTCTCTGGGGCCAACGTCCTGACTTTC

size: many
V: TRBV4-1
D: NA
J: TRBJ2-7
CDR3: CASSPGPQYEQYF
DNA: TGCGCCAGCAGCCCGGGGCCTCAGTACGAGCAGTACTTC

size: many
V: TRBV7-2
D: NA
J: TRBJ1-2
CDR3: CASSLEADPYGYTF
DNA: TGTGCCAGCAGCTTAGAGGCGGACCCCTATGGCTACACCTTC

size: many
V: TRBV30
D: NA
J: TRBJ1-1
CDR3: CAWSVVAPGAFF
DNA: TGTGCCTGGAGTGTCGTCGCACCGGGAGCTTTCTTT

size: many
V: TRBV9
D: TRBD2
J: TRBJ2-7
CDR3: CASSPRAGTKLGEQYF
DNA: TGTGCCAGCAGCCCCCGGGCCGGGACTAAGTTGGGCGAGCAGTACTTC

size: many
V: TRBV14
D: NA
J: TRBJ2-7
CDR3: CASSQSSSYEQYF
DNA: TGTGCCAGCAGCCAAAGCAGCTCCTACGAGCAGTACTTC

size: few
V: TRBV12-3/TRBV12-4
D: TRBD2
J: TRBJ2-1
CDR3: CASSLTASGNEQFF
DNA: TGTGCCAGCAGTTTAACGGCTAGCGGCAATGAGCAGTTCTTC

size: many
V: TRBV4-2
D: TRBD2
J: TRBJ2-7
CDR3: CASSPLAGGPDEQYF
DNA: TGTGCCAGCAGCCCCCTAGCGGGAGGGCCGGACGAGCAGTACTTC

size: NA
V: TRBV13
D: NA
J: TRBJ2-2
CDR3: CASSPRPASGELFF
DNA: TGTGCCAGCAGCCCGCGTCCAGCGTCCGGGGAGCTGTTTTTT

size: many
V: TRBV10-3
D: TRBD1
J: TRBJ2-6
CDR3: CAIRGTGGLISSGANVLTF
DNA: TGTGCCATCAGGGGGACAGGGGGCTTAATCTCGTCTGGGGCCAACGTCCTGACTTTC

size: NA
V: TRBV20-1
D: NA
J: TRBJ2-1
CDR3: CSARDPPSNEQFF
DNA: TGCAGTGCTAGAGATCCCCCTAGCAATGAGCAGTTCTTC

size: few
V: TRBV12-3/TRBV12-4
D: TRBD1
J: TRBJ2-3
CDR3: CASSPYRGRTDTQYF
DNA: TGTGCCAGCAGTCCGTACAGGGGACGGACAGATACGCAGTATTTT

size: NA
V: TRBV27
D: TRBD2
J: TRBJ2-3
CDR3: CASSFSGLAGGPGDTQYF
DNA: TGTGCCAGCAGTTTCTCCGGGTTAGCGGGAGGGCCTGGGGATACGCAGTATTTT

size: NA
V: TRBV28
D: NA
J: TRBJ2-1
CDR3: CASDRGPSCNEQFF
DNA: TGTGCCAGCGACCGGGGTCCCTCCTGCAATGAGCAGTTCTTC

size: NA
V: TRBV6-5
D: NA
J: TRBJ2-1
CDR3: CASSSLLTYDRHAYNEQFF
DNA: TGTGCCAGCAGTTCCCTTTTGACTTACGACAGGCATGCCTACAATGAGCAGTTCTTC

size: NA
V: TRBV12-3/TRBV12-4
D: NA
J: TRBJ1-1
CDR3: CASSLHTAQVTEAFF
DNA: TGTGCCAGCAGTCTTCATACTGCACAGGTCACTGAAGCTTTCTTT

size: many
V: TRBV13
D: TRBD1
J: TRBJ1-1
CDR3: CASSLSQGHPRKNTEAFF
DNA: TGTGCCAGCAGCTTATCACAGGGGCACCCCCGAAAGAACACTGAAGCTTTCTTT

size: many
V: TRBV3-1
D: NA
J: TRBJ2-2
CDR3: CASSQAWGATGELFF
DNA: TGTGCCAGCAGCCAAGCATGGGGGGCGACCGGGGAGCTGTTTTTT

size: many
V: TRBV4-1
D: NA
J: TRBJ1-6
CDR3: CASSQDPAGIHSPLHF
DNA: TGCGCCAGCAGCCAAGATCCCGCAGGCATACATTCACCCCTCCACTTT

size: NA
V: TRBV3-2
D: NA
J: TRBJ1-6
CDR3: CASSPRLQGPSSYNSPLHF
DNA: TGTGCCAGCAGCCCAAGACTACAGGGACCAAGCTCCTATAATTCACCCCTCCACTTT

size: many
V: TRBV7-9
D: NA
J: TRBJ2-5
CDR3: CASSFPEYQETQYF
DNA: TGTGCCAGCAGCTTCCCGGAGTACCAAGAGACCCAGTACTTC

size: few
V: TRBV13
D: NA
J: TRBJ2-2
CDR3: CASSTGPGAGELFF
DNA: TGTGCCAGCAGCACGGGACCCGGAGCCGGGGAGCTGTTTTTT

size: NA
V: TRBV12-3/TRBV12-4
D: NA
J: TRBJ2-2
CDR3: CASSSPHNGELFF
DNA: TGTGCCAGCAGTTCTCCGCACAATGGGGAGCTGTTTTTT

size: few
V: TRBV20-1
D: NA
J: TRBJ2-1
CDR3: CSANSGVDYYNEQFF
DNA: TGCAGTGCGAATTCAGGGGTGGATTACTACAATGAGCAGTTCTTC

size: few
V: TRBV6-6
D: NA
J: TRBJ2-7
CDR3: CASSLTAFEQYF
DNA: TGTGCCAGCAGCCTGACAGCCTTCGAGCAGTACTTC

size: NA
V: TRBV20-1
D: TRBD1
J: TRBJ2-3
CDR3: CSARDTAGGAILGTDTQYF
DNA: TGCAGTGCTAGAGATACGGCAGGGGGCGCGATATTAGGCACAGATACGCAGTATTTT

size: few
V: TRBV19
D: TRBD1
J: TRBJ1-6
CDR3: CASSSDRAGMNSPLHF
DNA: TGTGCCAGTAGCAGCGACAGGGCTGGGATGAATTCACCCCTCCACTTT

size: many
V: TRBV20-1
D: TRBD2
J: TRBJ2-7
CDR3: CSARGLAGGIEQYF
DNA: TGCAGTGCTAGAGGACTAGCGGGAGGAATCGAGCAGTACTTC

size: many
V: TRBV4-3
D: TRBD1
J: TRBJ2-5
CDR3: CASSQGQGAQETQYF
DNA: TGCGCCAGCAGCCAAGGACAGGGGGCTCAGGAGACCCAGTACTTC

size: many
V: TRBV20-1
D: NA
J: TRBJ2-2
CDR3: CSAKDYHNLENTGELFF
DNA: TGCAGTGCTAAGGACTATCATAATCTGGAGAACACCGGGGAGCTGTTTTTT

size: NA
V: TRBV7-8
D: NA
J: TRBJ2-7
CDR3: CASSLVAGASEQYF
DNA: TGTGCCAGCAGCTTAGTAGCAGGGGCTTCCGAGCAGTACTTC

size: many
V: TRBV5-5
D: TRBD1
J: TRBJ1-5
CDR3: CASSLGTGNYQPQHF
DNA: TGTGCCAGCAGCTTAGGGACAGGAAACTATCAGCCCCAGCATTTT

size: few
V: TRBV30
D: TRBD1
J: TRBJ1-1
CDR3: CAWSPKPRQGWFWTEAFF
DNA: TGTGCCTGGAGTCCGAAACCCAGACAGGGGTGGTTTTGGACTGAAGCTTTCTTT

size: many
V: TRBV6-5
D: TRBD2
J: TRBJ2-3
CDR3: CASSRASGGAADTQYF
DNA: TGTGCCAGCAGCCGAGCTAGCGGGGGGGCTGCAGATACGCAGTATTTT

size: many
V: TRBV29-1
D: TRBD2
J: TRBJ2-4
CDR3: CSGLAEAKNIQYF
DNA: TGCAGCGGACTAGCGGAAGCCAAAAACATTCAGTACTTC

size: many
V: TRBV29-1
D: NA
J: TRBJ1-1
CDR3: CSVEGQGASEAFF
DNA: TGCAGCGTTGAAGGTCAAGGGGCGTCTGAAGCTTTCTTT

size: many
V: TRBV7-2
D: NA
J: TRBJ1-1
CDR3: CASSLWRTEAFF
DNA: TGTGCCAGCAGCTTATGGAGGACTGAAGCTTTCTTT

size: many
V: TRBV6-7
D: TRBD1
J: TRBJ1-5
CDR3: CASSNFDRGGNQPQHF
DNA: TGTGCCAGCAGCAACTTTGACAGGGGCGGCAATCAGCCCCAGCATTTT

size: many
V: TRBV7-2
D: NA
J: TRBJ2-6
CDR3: CASSFQGRSPGANVLTF
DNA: TGTGCCAGCAGCTTTCAAGGGCGATCTCCTGGGGCCAACGTCCTGACTTTC

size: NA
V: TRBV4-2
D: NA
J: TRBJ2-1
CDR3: CASSQETREQFF
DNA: TGTGCCAGCAGCCAAGAGACGCGTGAGCAGTTCTTC